What follows is one TCR beta chain and its context. Its antigen is as yet unknown. An end of the junction does not agree with germline; a read error may underlie this. From RNA, the CDR3 regions of TCR beta chains were amplified and sequenced. An opening RT-PCR round employed HTBI primers and preceded a second-round multiplex PCR. MiXCR, run by TCRdb on the multiplex PCR reads, gives a single entry per CDR3 protein. The sample records approximately 1.2 million distinct CDR3 sequences, 36% being singletons. This entry comes from a study of Graves' ophthalmopathy and Graves' hyperthyroidism. Study-wide results and limits: Among thyroid clonotypes expanded above 0.001 frequency, most also appeared in blood.

The CDR3 totals 16 residues. CDR1 is ENHRY and CDR2 is SYGVKD in the germline V gene. The TCR comes from an adult man with Graves' hyperthyroidism. The chain has TRBV10-3 and TRBJ1-1; 9 bases are shared with TRBD1. The material sequenced was peripheral blood or thyroid tissue (not recorded which). The CDR3 DNA sequence: TGTGCCAGCAGTGAATTACAGGGGGCGATGAACACTGAAGCTTTCTTT. This translates into CASSELQGAMNTEAFF.